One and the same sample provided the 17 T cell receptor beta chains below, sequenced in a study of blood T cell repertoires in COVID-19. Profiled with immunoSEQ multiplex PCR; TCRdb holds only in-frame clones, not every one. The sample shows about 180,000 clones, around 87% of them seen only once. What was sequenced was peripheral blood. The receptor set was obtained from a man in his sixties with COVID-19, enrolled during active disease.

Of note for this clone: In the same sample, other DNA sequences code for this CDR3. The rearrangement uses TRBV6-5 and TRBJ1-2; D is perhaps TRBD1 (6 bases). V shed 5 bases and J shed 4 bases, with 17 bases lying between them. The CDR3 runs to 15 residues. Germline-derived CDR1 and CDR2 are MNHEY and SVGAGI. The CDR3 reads CASSPYRGGAYGYTF. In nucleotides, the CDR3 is TGTGCCAGCAGTCCATACCGGGGGGGGGCCTATGGCTACACCTTC.

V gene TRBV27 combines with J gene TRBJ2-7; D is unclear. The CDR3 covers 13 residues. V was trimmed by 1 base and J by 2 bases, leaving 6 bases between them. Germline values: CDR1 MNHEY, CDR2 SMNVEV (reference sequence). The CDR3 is CASSLFDTYEQYF. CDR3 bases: TGTGCCAGCAGTTTATTCGACACCTACGAGCAGTACTTC.

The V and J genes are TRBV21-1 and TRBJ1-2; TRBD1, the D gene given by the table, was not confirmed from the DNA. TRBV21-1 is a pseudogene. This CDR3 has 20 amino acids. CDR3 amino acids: CASSKAGGTGVQFPNYGYTF. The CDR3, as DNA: TGTGCCAGCAGCAAAGCGGGCGGGACAGGCGTTCAATTCCCTAACTATGGCTACACCTTC.

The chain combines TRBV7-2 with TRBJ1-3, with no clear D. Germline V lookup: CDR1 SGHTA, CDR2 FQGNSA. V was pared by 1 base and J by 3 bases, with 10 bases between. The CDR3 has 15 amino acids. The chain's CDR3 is CASSLGGLFGNTIYF. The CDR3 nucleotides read TGTGCCAGCAGCTTAGGCGGTCTCTTTGGAAACACCATATATTTT.

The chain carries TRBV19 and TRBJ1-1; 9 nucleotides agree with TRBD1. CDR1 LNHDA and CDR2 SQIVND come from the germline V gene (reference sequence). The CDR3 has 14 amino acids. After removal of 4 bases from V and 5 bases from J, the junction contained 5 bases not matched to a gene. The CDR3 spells CASSTGTGSTEAFF. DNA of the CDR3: TGTGCCAGTAGTACAGGGACAGGGTCGACTGAAGCTTTCTTT.

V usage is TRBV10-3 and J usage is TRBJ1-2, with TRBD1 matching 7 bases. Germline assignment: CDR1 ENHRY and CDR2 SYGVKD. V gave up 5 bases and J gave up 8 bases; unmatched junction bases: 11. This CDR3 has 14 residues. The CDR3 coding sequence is TGTGCCATCAGTAGTAAGACGACAGGGCAGGGCTACACCTTC. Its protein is CAISSKTTGQGYTF.

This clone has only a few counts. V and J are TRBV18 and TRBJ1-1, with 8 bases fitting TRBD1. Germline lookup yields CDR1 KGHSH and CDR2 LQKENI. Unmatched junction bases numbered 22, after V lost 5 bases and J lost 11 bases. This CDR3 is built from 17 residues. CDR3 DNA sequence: TGTGCCAGCTCAAGGGACAACATGGGACAGGTCCCACTCGGGGCTTTCTTT. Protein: CASSRDNMGQVPLGAFF. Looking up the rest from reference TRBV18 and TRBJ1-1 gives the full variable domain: NAGVMQNPRHLVRRRGQEARLRCSPMKGHSHVYWYRQLPEEGLKFMVYLQKENIIDESGMPKERFSAEFPKEGPSILRIQQVVRGDSAAYFCASSRDNMGQVPLGAFFGQGTRLTVV.

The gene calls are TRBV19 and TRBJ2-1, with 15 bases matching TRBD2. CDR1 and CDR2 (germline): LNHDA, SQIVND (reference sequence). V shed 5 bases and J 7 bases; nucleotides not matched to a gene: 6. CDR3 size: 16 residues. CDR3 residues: CASSVLGTSGRNEQFF. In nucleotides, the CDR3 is TGTGCCAGTAGTGTCCTAGGGACTAGCGGGAGGAATGAGCAGTTCTTC.

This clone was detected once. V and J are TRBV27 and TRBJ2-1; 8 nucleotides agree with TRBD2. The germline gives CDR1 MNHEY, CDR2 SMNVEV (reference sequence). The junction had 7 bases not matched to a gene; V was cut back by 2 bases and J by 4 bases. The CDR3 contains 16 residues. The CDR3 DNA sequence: TGTGCCAGCAGTTTAACGGGGGGGGGCCTATACAATGAGCAGTTCTTC. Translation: CASSLTGGGLYNEQFF.

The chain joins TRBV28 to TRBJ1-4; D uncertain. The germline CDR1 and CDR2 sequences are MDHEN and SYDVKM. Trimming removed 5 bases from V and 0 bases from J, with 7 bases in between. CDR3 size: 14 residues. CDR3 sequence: CASSALTTNEKLFF. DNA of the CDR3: TGTGCCAGCAGTGCCCTAACAACTAATGAAAAACTGTTTTTT. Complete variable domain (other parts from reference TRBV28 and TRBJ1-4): DVKVTQSSRYLVKRTGEKVFLECVQDMDHENMFWYRQDPGLGLRLIYFSYDVKMKEKGDIPEGYSVSREKKERFSLILESASTNQTSMYLCASSALTTNEKLFFGSGTQLSVL.

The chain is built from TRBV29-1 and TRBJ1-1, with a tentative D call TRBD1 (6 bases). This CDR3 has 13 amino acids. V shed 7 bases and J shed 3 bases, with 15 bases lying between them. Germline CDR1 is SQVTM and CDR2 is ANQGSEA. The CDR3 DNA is TGCAGCGCCGGATATCCAGGGGACACTGAAGCTTTCTTT. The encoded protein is CSAGYPGDTEAFF.

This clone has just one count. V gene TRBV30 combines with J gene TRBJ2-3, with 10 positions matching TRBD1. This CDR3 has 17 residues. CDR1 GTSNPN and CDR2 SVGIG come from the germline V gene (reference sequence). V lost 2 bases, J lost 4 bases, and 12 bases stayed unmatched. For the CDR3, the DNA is TGTGCCTGGAGTCACCGGGACAGGGGCTTTATTGCAGATACGCAGTATTTT. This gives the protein CAWSHRDRGFIADTQYF.

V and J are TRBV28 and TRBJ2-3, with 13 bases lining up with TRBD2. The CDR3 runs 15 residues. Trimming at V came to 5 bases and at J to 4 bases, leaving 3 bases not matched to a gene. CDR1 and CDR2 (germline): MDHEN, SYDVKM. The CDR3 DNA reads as TGTGCCAGCAGTCGACTAGCGGGGGGTTCAGATACGCAGTATTTT. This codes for CASSRLAGGSDTQYF. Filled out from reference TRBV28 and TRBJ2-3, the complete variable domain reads DVKVTQSSRYLVKRTGEKVFLECVQDMDHENMFWYRQDPGLGLRLIYFSYDVKMKEKGDIPEGYSVSREKKERFSLILESASTNQTSMYLCASSRLAGGSDTQYFGPGTRLTVL.

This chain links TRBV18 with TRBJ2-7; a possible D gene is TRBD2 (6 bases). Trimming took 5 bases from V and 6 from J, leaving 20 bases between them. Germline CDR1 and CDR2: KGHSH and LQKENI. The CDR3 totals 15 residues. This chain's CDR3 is CASSYPPRGGAEQYF. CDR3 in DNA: TGTGCCAGCTCATACCCCCCGCGGGGCGGCGCCGAGCAGTACTTC.

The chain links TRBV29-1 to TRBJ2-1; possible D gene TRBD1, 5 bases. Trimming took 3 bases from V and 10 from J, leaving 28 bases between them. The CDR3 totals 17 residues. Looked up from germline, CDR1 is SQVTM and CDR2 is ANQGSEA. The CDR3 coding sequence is TGCAGCGTTGATAGTCGGCACCTAACAGGAATCCAAAAAGAGCAGTTCTTC. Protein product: CSVDSRHLTGIQKEQFF.

The CDR3 region has the DNA TGTGCCAGCAGCGACCCGGGACAGGGTGAGCAGTACTTC. This sequence encodes CASSDPGQGEQYF. The chain combines TRBV7-3 with TRBJ2-7, with 9 positions matching TRBD1. With 5 bases clipped from V and 7 bases from J, the junction kept 6 bases outside the gene matches. Germline V CDR1 and CDR2: SGHTA, FQGTGA. This CDR3 spans 13 amino acids.

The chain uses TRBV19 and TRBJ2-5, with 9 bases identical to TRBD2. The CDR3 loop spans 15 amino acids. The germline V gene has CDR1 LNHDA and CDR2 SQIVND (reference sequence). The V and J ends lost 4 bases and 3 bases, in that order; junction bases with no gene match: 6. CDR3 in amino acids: CASSNGGRAEETQYF. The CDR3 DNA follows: TGTGCCAGTAGTAATGGCGGGAGGGCAGAAGAGACCCAGTACTTC.